The subject of this entry is one T cell receptor (beta chain). The data originate from a study of shared clonotypes between healthy human individuals. Study-level background: Each donor's CD8 memory used one plate, CD8 naive two, each CD4 subset three.

V dropped 0 bases and J dropped 2; count of bases not matched to a gene: 5. The CDR3 totals 16 residues. The germline V gene has CDR1 SGHRS and CDR2 YFSETQ. Recent vaccinations or acute infections were absent in the healthy HIV-negative adult donors. Assay runs were performed at deep level. Data came from immunoSEQ multiplex PCR; TCRdb stores just in-frame clones and leaves some out. The sample has over a million clones; 70% to 80% are singletons. V is TRBV5-1 and J is TRBJ1-2, with TRBD1 matching 9 bases. Sequencing was done on a sample of memory CD4+ T cells from PBMCs. Subset defined: CD45RA-negative fraction. The TCR was taken from a young man in good health. Some clones in this sample may be carry-over from other donors' samples. CDR3 DNA: TGCGCCAGCAGCTTGGGGACAGGGGTCATAAACTATGGCTACACCTTC. This codes for CASSLGTGVINYGYTF.